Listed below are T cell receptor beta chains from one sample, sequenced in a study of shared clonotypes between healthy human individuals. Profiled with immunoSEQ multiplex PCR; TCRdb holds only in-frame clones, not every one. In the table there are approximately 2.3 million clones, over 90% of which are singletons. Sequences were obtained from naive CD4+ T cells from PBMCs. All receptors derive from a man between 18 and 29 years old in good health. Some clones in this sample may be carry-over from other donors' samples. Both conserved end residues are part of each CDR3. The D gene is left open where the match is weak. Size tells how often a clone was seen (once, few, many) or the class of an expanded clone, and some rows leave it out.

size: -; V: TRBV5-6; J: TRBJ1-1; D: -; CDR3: CASSLVGVQGWLNTEAFF; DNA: TGTGCCAGCAGCTTGGTTGGGGTACAGGGCTGGTTGAACACTGAAGCTTTCTTT
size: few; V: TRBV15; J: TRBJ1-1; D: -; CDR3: CATSRAFPEAFF; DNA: TGTGCCACCAGCAGAGCCTTCCCTGAAGCTTTCTTT
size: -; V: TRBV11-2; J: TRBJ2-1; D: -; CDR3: CASSSDSFNEQFF; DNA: TGTGCCAGCAGCTCAGACAGTTTCAATGAGCAGTTCTTC
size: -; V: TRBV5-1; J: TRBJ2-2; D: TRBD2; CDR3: CASSTGTSVGGELFF; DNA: TGCGCCAGCAGCACCGGGACTAGCGTTGGCGGGGAGCTGTTTTTT
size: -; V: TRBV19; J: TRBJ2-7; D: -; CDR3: CASKGQRYEQYF; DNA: TGTGCCAGTAAAGGACAGCGCTACGAGCAGTACTTC
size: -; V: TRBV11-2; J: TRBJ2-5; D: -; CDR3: CASSPRTVQETQYF; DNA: TGTGCCAGCAGCCCTCGGACGGTGCAAGAGACCCAGTACTTC
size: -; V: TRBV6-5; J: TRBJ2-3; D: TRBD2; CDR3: CASLPTSGSLGTQYF; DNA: TGTGCCAGCCTCCCAACTAGCGGGAGCTTGGGTACGCAGTATTTT
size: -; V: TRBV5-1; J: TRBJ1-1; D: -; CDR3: CASSLGGTGYTEAFF; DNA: TGCGCCAGCAGCTTGGGCGGAACGGGGTACACTGAAGCTTTCTTT
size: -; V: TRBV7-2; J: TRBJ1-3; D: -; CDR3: CASSLAGASGNTIYF; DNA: TGTGCCAGCAGCTTAGCAGGGGCGTCTGGAAACACCATATATTTT
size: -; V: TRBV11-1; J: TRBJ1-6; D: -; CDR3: CASSPLDSYNSPLHF; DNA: TGTGCCAGCAGCCCCCTGGACAGCTATAATTCACCCCTCCACTTT
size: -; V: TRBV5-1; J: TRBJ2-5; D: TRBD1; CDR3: CASSNPRGQQETQYF; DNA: TGCGCCAGCAGCAATCCGAGGGGACAGCAAGAGACCCAGTACTTC
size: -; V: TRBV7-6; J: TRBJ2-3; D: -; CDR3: CASSLAIRRATDTQYF; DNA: TGTGCCAGCAGCTTAGCGATACGGAGGGCCACAGATACGCAGTATTTT
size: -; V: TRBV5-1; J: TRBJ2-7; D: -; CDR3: CASSSPGRPYEQYF; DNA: TGCGCCAGCAGCTCACCGGGACGGCCCTACGAGCAGTACTTC
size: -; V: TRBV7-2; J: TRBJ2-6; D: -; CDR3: CASSSRTGANVLTF; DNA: TGTGCCAGCAGCTCAAGAACTGGGGCCAACGTCCTGACTTTC
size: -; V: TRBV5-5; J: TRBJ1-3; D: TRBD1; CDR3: CASSFTATGSSGNTIYF; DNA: TGTGCCAGCAGCTTTACCGCGACAGGGAGCTCTGGAAACACCATATATTTT
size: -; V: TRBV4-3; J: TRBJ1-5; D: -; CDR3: CASSQAPGGNQPQHF; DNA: TGCGCCAGCAGCCAAGCCCCAGGGGGCAATCAGCCCCAGCATTTT
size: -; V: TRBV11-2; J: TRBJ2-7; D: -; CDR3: CASSSRKDGSSYEQYF; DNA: TGTGCCAGCAGCTCCAGGAAAGACGGCTCCTCCTACGAGCAGTACTTC
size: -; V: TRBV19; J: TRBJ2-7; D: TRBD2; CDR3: CASSSMTSGRSYEQYF; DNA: TGTGCCAGTAGTTCGATGACTAGCGGGAGATCCTACGAGCAGTACTTC
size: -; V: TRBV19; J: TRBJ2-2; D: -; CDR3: CASSTRQADGTGELFF; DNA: TGTGCCAGTAGTACCCGACAGGCGGATGGGACCGGGGAGCTGTTTTTT
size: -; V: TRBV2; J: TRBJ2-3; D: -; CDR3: CASSRVGGTDTQYF; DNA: TGTGCCAGCAGTCGCGTGGGGGGCACAGATACGCAGTATTTT
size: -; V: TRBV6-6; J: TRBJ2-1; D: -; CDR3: CASSLESSYNEQFF; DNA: TGTGCCAGCAGCTTAGAGAGCTCCTACAATGAGCAGTTCTTC
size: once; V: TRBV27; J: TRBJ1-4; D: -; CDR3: CASSKRAGEKLFF; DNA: TGTGCCAGCAGCAAGAGGGCGGGGGAAAAACTGTTTTTT
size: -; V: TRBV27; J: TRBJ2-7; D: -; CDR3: CASSPRVSRQGYEQYF; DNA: TGTGCCAGCAGTCCCAGGGTTAGCCGGCAGGGCTACGAGCAGTACTTC
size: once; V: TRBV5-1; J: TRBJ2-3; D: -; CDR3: CASSSGYTDTQYF; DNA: TGCGCCAGCAGCTCTGGGTACACAGATACGCAGTATTTT
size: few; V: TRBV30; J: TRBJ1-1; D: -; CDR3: CAWSPGHSNTEAFF; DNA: TGTGCCTGGAGTCCCGGACACTCGAACACTGAAGCTTTCTTT
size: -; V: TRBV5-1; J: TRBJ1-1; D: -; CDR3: CASSLQGVGTEAFF; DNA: TGCGCCAGCAGCTTGCAAGGGGTTGGGACTGAAGCTTTCTTT
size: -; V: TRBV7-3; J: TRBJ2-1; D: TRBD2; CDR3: CASSQGAGAYNEQFF; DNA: TGTGCCAGCAGCCAAGGGGCGGGAGCGTACAATGAGCAGTTCTTC
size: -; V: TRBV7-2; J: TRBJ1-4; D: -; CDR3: CASSPAGGVGGEKLFF; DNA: TGTGCCAGCAGCCCCGCCGGAGGGGTTGGCGGCGAAAAACTGTTTTTT
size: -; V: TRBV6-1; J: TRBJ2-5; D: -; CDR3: CASSDGGTQYF; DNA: TGTGCCAGCAGTGATGGAGGGACCCAGTACTTC
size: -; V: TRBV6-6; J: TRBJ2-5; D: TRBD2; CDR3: CASSYSVAGGETQYF; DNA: TGTGCCAGCAGTTACTCAGTAGCGGGGGGAGAGACCCAGTACTTC
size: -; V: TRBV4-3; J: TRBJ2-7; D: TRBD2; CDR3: CASSRGLAYEQYF; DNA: TGCGCCAGCAGCCGGGGACTAGCTTACGAGCAGTACTTC
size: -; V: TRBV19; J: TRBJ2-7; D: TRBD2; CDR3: CASRSSGRSYEQYF; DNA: TGTGCCAGTCGGTCTAGCGGGAGATCCTACGAGCAGTACTTC
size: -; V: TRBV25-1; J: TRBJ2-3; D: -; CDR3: CASSDWDTQYF; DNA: TGTGCCAGCAGTGATTGGGATACGCAGTATTTT
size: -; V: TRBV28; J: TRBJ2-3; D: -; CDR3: CASSLSAAGESTDTQYF; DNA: TGTGCCAGCAGCCTATCCGCGGCAGGGGAGAGCACAGATACGCAGTATTTT
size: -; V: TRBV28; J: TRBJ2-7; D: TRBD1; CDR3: CASSTTGDEQYF; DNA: TGTGCCAGCAGCACAACAGGGGACGAGCAGTACTTC
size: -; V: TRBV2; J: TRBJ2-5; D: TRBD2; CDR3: CASNHPSGRGQETQYF; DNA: TGTGCCAGCAACCATCCTAGCGGGAGGGGACAAGAGACCCAGTACTTC
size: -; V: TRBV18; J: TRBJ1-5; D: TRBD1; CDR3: CASSLGQVLLNQPQHF; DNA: TGTGCCAGCTCACTGGGACAGGTACTTTTGAATCAGCCCCAGCATTTT